One sample yielded the 21 T cell receptor beta chains listed below, sequenced in a study of blood T cells in healthy people across ages. The second PCR ran roughly 7 to 11 cycles with a sample-barcoded 5' primer and J-beta primers. TCRdb analysed the 5' RACE reads with MiXCR anew, one entry per CDR3 protein. The sample gives roughly 410,000 distinct CDR3 sequences, about 55% of which show up once; 51% is in the top ten. The sequenced sample was blood. These receptor sequences come from a man in his 60s in good health.

Points on this clonotype: At one of its ends the junction is not consistent with the germline gene, which may arise from a read error. V is TRBV27 and J is TRBJ2-5, with D possibly TRBD2 on 7 matching bases. CDR1 MNHEY and CDR2 SMNVEV come from the germline V gene (reference sequence). CDR3 length: 14 amino acids. CDR3 in DNA: TGTGCCAGCGGTTTTGCGGGGGCCTACAATGAGCAGTACTTC. It encodes CASGFAGAYNEQYF.

The J gene is TRBJ2-7, the V gene TRBV5-6; 11 bases match TRBD2. Germline loops: CDR1 SGHDT, CDR2 YYEEEE. This CDR3 has 15 amino acids. The V segment lost 4 bases and the J segment 7 bases; nucleotides outside the gene matches: 10. The CDR3 coding sequence is TGTGCCAGCAGCAGAGGGACTAGCGGAACCTGGGAGCAGTACTTC. It specifies CASSRGTSGTWEQYF.

The chain couples TRBV6-2 or TRBV6-3 to TRBJ2-5; 11 bases agree with TRBD2. The CDR3 contains 16 residues. Germline CDR1 MNHEY, CDR2 SVGEGT. After removal of 2 bases from V and 7 bases from J, the junction contained 9 bases not matched to a gene. This CDR3 reads CASSYPGTSGSGTQYF. Written as DNA, the CDR3 is TGTGCCAGCAGTTACCCCGGGACTAGCGGATCGGGGACCCAGTACTTC.

Note on this clonotype: A read error may explain this, as a much larger clone is one base away. J is TRBJ2-1 and V is TRBV4-3; 7 nucleotides match TRBD1. This CDR3 spans 14 amino acids. Germline lookup yields CDR1 LGHNA and CDR2 YSLEER. The CDR3: CTSSQEPGGYEQFF. CDR3 DNA sequence: TGCACCAGCAGCCAAGAGCCAGGGGGATATGAGCAGTTCTTC.

This CDR3 is CASSLAGKNYGYTF. CDR3 DNA sequence: TGTGCCAGCAGTTTGGCAGGGAAGAACTATGGCTACACCTTC. The gene calls are TRBV12-3 or TRBV12-4 and TRBJ1-2; weak D call: TRBD1 (5 bases). Trimming removed 3 bases at V and 2 bases at J, with 10 bases between. The CDR3 runs 14 residues.

This clonotype has more than one count but fewer than ten. This chain joins TRBV10-1 and TRBJ2-7; possibly TRBD1 for D (5 bases). This CDR3 comprises 13 residues. In germline, CDR1 is WNHNN, CDR2 SYGVQD (reference sequence). Trimming shortened V by 0 bases and J by 11 bases, and 14 bases separated the two germline ends. DNA of the CDR3: TGCGCCAGCAGTGAGTCTTCTCCAGGGTTGGAGTACTTC. Translating gives CASSESSPGLEYF.

About this clonotype: Since a much larger clone is just one base distant, this may be a read error. The rearrangement joins TRBV5-1 to TRBJ2-1; 8 nucleotides line up with TRBD2. Germline V gives CDR1 SGHRS, CDR2 YFSETQ. The J segment lost 10 bases and the V segment lost 4 bases, leaving 13 bases of the junction unmatched. The CDR3 extends over 15 amino acids. The CDR3 reads CASSPGRAGVSEQFF. In DNA form, the CDR3 reads TGCGCCAGCAGCCCCGGACGAGCGGGAGTTAGCGAGCAGTTCTTC. The full variable domain, its missing parts supplied by reference TRBV5-1 and TRBJ2-1, is KAGVTQTPRYLIKTRGQQVTLSCSPISGHRSVSWYQQTPGQGLQFLFEYFSETQRNKGNFPGRFSGRQFSNSRSEMNVSTLELGDSALYLCASSPGRAGVSEQFFGPGTRLTVL.

This clonotype showed up just once. V and J are TRBV10-3 and TRBJ1-1; TRBD1 might be the D (5 bases). The V gene's germline CDR1 is ENHRY and CDR2 SYGVKD. The CDR3 is 15 amino acids. Trimming cost V 1 base and J 5 bases, with 14 bases left between them. As DNA, the CDR3 is TGTGCCATCAGTGAGTTCGACAGCGTGGGGACTGAAGCTTTCTTT. Encoded protein: CAISEFDSVGTEAFF.

In nucleotides, the CDR3 is TGTGCCAGCAGTCTTTTGACAGGCAATGAGCAGTTCTTC. Its translation: CASSLLTGNEQFF. The chain recombines TRBV6-4 with TRBJ2-1, with D perhaps matching TRBD1 (6 bases). The CDR3 runs 13 residues. Between the trimmed V and J ends, which lost 5 bases and 6 bases, there was a span of 11 bases. Germline-derived CDR1 and CDR2 are MRHNA and SNTAGT.

A note on this clonotype: Possible read error: a much larger clone is one base away. The rearrangement links TRBV7-2 to TRBJ2-7; weak D call: TRBD1 (6 bases). CDR1 is SGHTA, CDR2 FQGNSA, per germline. Trimming removed 4 bases at V and 7 bases at J, with 14 bases between. The CDR3 sequence is 13 residues long. CDR3 DNA sequence: TGTGCCAGCAGCTCCGGGACAAACAATGAGCAGTACTTC. Translated: CASSSGTNNEQYF.

This clonotype appeared a few times. The V gene is TRBV9, the J gene TRBJ2-5; D is possibly TRBD2 (6 bases). Trimming stripped 4 bases from V and 11 bases from J, with 18 bases between. Germline V CDR1 and CDR2: SGDLS, YYNGEE. The CDR3 sequence is 13 residues long. This chain's CDR3 is CASSSAGPSKQYF. The CDR3, as DNA: TGTGCCAGCAGCTCCGCGGGACCGTCCAAGCAGTACTTC.

V usage is TRBV7-2 and J usage is TRBJ2-5; D tentatively reads TRBD1 or TRBD2 (5 bases each). The CDR3 loop spans 15 amino acids. Germline V gene sequence: CDR1 SGHTA, CDR2 FQGNSA. Trimming removed 8 bases from V and 5 bases from J, with 21 bases in between. The CDR3 reads CASRRLDLGDETQYF. The CDR3 DNA follows: TGTGCCAGCCGCCGGTTGGACCTAGGGGACGAGACCCAGTACTTC.

The rearrangement uses TRBV4-2 and TRBJ2-7, with D unclear. Deletions cut 1 base from V and 4 bases from J, with 8 bases between. CDR1 is LGHNA and CDR2 is YNFKEQ in the germline V gene. There are 13 residues in the CDR3. The CDR3 DNA reads TGTGCCAGCAGCCAAGCTGTAGGGTACGAGCAGTACTTC. It yields the protein CASSQAVGYEQYF.

This clonotype was recorded a few times. This chain uses TRBV18 with TRBJ2-1; the match to TRBD2 covers 9 bases. From germline, CDR1 is KGHSH and CDR2 LQKENI. The CDR3 has 19 residues. Unmatched junction bases numbered 23, after V lost 5 bases and J lost 9 bases. The CDR3 nucleotides read TGTGCCAGCTCAATAAGATCGTCCAGGACTAGCGACCCGGAGGGTGAGCAGTTCTTC. It translates to CASSIRSSRTSDPEGEQFF. Using reference TRBV18 and TRBJ2-1 for the parts outside the CDR3, the full variable domain is NAGVMQNPRHLVRRRGQEARLRCSPMKGHSHVYWYRQLPEEGLKFMVYLQKENIIDESGMPKERFSAEFPKEGPSILRIQQVVRGDSAAYFCASSIRSSRTSDPEGEQFFGPGTRLTVL.

V gene TRBV25-1 combines with J gene TRBJ1-6, with D perhaps matching TRBD1 (6 bases). This CDR3 is 15 amino acids long. Germline assignment: CDR1 MGHDK and CDR2 SYGVNS. Deletions cut 0 bases from V and 8 bases from J, with 11 bases between. DNA for the CDR3: TGTGCCAGCAGTGAATACACAGGGTTAGATTCACCCCTCCACTTT. Translated: CASSEYTGLDSPLHF.

This clonotype was recorded a few times. The rearrangement joins TRBV6-6 to TRBJ2-3; no definite D call. Germline loops: CDR1 MNHNY, CDR2 SVGAGI (reference sequence). This CDR3 contains 14 residues. V shed 2 bases and J shed 3 bases, with 9 bases lying between them. The CDR3 here is CASSYPVGTDTQYF. Written as DNA, the CDR3 is TGTGCCAGCAGTTACCCAGTCGGTACAGATACGCAGTATTTT.

This clonotype was detected only a few times. This may be a read error, as it is one base from a much larger clone. The gene calls are TRBV5-1 and TRBJ1-1; D not resolved. Trimming took 4 bases from V and 6 from J, leaving 16 bases between them. Germline-derived CDR1 and CDR2 are SGHRS and YFSETQ. The CDR3 spans 14 residues. The CDR3, as DNA: TGCGCCAGCAGCGTAAGAGACTCGGCCGCTGAAGCTTTCTTT. Translated: CASSVRDSAAEAFF.

This clonotype was observed a single time. The V gene is TRBV6-2 or TRBV6-3, the J gene TRBJ2-1; possible D gene TRBD1, 6 bases. Trimming removed 5 bases from V and 9 bases from J, with 20 bases in between. Germline CDR1 is MNHEY and CDR2 is SVGEGT. The CDR3 is 15 amino acids. Here the CDR3 reads CASSPTADQGSEQFF. The CDR3 coding sequence is TGTGCCAGCAGTCCCACCGCAGATCAGGGGAGTGAGCAGTTCTTC.

CDR3 sequence: CSVEDTRGSETQYF. CDR3 sequence (DNA): TGCAGCGTTGAAGATACACGGGGCTCAGAGACCCAGTACTTC. This chain connects TRBV29-1 to TRBJ2-5, with D perhaps assigned TRBD1 or TRBD2 (5 bases each). The germline gives CDR1 SQVTM, CDR2 ANQGSEA. The CDR3 runs 14 residues. V was trimmed by 0 bases and J by 4 bases, leaving 12 bases between them.

The chain has TRBV6-2 or TRBV6-3 and TRBJ1-1; the D gene is possibly TRBD1 (6 bases). The CDR3 length is 17 residues. Germline V gives CDR1 MNHEY, CDR2 SVGEGT. V was clipped by 6 bases and J by 1 base, with 21 bases between them. The CDR3 region is CASSPSRGRFPNTEAFF. The CDR3 coding sequence is TGTGCCAGCAGCCCCTCACGGGGGCGTTTTCCGAACACTGAAGCTTTCTTT.

A few counts support this clonotype. The chain is built from TRBV4-2 and TRBJ2-7, with D unresolved. CDR1 and CDR2 (germline): LGHNA, YNFKEQ. The CDR3 is 13 residues long. V was shortened by 4 bases and J by 6 bases, with 13 bases between the two germline ends. CDR3 region: CASSRIDLGEQYF. The CDR3 DNA sequence: TGTGCCAGCAGCCGGATTGACCTTGGCGAGCAGTACTTC.